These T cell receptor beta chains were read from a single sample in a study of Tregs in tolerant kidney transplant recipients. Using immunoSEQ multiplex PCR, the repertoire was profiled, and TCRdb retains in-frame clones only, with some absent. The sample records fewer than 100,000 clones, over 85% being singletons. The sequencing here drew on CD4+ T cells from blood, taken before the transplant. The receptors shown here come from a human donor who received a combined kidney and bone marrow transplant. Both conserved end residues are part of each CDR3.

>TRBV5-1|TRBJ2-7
CASSPRATGREQYF
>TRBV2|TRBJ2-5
CATTAVQETQYF
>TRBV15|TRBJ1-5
CATSRDKGGGQPQHF
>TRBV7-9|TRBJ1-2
CASSPTGAAGYTF
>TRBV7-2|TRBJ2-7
CASSFGRDEQYF
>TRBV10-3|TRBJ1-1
CAISESEDREAFF
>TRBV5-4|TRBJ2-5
CASSNRQETQYF
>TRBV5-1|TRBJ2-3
CASSSNSGGAADTQYF
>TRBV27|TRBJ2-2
CASKVRGNTGELFF
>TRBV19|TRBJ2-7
CASSPLYSSNSYEQYF
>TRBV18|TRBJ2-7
CASSPEGAGGTYEQYF
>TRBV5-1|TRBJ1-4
CASSLMPRGPPTNEKLFF
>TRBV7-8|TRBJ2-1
CASSPRGRGQSSYNEQFF
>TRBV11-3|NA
CASSVAGSEQYF
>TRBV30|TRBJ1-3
CAWSVGGGGNTIYF
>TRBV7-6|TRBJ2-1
CASTLGPGGQREQFF
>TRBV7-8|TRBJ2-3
CASSPRGSGRGTDTQYF
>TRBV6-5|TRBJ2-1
CASSSAQGASYNEQFF
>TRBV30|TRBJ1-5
CAWSGGSNQPQHF
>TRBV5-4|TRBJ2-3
CASSSRAGNEGPDTQYF
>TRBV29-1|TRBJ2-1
CSVLGGGRSNEQFF
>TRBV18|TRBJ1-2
CASSLTQGYGYTF
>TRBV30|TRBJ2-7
CAWSVRPHSTYEQYF
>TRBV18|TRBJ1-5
CASSPPGGGGNQPQHF
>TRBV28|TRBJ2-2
CASSSPGQRSGAGELFF
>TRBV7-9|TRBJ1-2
CASSSGTATNYGYTF